Each of the 7 T cell receptor beta chains below was sequenced from the same sample in a study of lymphopenia after photon versus proton radiotherapy. Using immunoSEQ multiplex PCR, the repertoire was profiled, and TCRdb retains in-frame clones only, with some absent. Among 150,000 to 200,000 clones, about nine tenths were seen once, and the ten largest hold about 4.4%. The specimen comprised peripheral blood, sampled from a patient treated with photon-based radiotherapy. Every receptor here comes from a man aged 45-65 years with gastric cancer.

The chain has TRBV15 and TRBJ1-5, with D maybe TRBD1 (5 bases). The CDR3 contains 17 residues. CDR1 and CDR2 (germline): LNHNV, YYDKDF (reference sequence). Trimming pared 0 bases from V and 6 bases from J, leaving 18 bases between. The CDR3: CATSRDEGAVLGQPQHF. The CDR3 DNA follows: TGTGCCACCAGCAGAGATGAAGGGGCTGTATTGGGTCAGCCCCAGCATTTT.

The chain carries TRBV7-9 and TRBJ2-7, with 7 bases lining up with TRBD2. The CDR3 runs 14 residues. Trimming took 5 bases from V and 0 from J; bases not matched to a gene: 4. Germline V gene lookup returns CDR1 SEHNR and CDR2 FQNEAQ (reference sequence). The CDR3 reads CASSPRTSSYEQYF. The CDR3 DNA follows: TGTGCCAGCAGCCCCCGGACTAGCTCCTACGAGCAGTACTTC.

This clone was seen once. This sequence joins TRBV5-6 and TRBJ1-1, with a tentative D call TRBD1 (5 bases). Germline V gives CDR1 SGHDT, CDR2 YYEEEE. This CDR3 spans 13 amino acids. The ends were cut back, 3 bases at V and 4 bases at J, with 10 bases in the middle. The CDR3 is CASSSGGITEAFF. The CDR3 bases are TGTGCCAGCAGCTCCGGGGGGATCACTGAAGCTTTCTTT.

The V and J genes are TRBV4-2 and TRBJ1-5; D not certain. Trimming left V 1 base short and J 6 bases short, with 7 bases between. This CDR3 contains 13 residues. The V gene's germline CDR1 is LGHNA and CDR2 YNFKEQ. This CDR3 reads CASSQAVRQPQHF. The CDR3 DNA reads as TGTGCCAGCAGCCAAGCGGTTCGTCAGCCCCAGCATTTT.

Only one count was recorded for this clone. The V call is TRBV5-1, the J call TRBJ2-2; D is unresolved. There are 15 residues in the CDR3. Germline CDR1 SGHRS, CDR2 YFSETQ. Trimming stripped 4 bases from V and 0 bases from J, with 10 bases between. CDR3 region: CASSADGANTGELFF. The CDR3 bases are TGCGCCAGCAGCGCTGACGGAGCGAACACCGGGGAGCTGTTTTTT.

The V gene is TRBV19, the J gene TRBJ1-5, with TRBD1 as a possible D gene (5 bases). This CDR3 is 16 amino acids long. V dropped 7 bases and J dropped 4 bases, with 20 bases sitting between them. The germline V gene has CDR1 LNHDA and CDR2 SQIVND (reference sequence). The DNA of the CDR3 is TGTGCCAGTAAGATCGGCAGGGAGGTGGAAAATCAGCCCCAGCATTTT. Protein sequence: CASKIGREVENQPQHF.

The V and J genes are TRBV10-3 and TRBJ2-5, with 12 bases aligning to TRBD2. CDR3 length: 16 residues. The germline gives CDR1 ENHRY, CDR2 SYGVKD. The ends lost 6 bases at V and 3 bases at J; junction bases unmatched: 8. The CDR3 loop is CAIRRGLAGQKETQYF. Here the CDR3 DNA reads TGTGCCATCAGGAGGGGACTAGCGGGTCAAAAAGAGACCCAGTACTTC.